These T cell receptor beta chains were read from a single sample in a study of T-cell memory formation after mild COVID-19. TCRdb redid the calling of the 5' RACE reads with MiXCR, one entry per CDR3 protein. The sample consists of fewer than 250,000 distinct CDR3 sequences, 15% of them appearing once. The sequencing sample was made of PBMCs or a T cell subset sorted from them (not recorded which). The receptors were sampled from an adult woman who had mild COVID-19 (a few samples of this study predate the infection). Cell type and time point are not known. CDR3s include the opening cysteine and the closing phenylalanine or tryptophan. The D gene is left open where the match is weak. Clone size is given for some rows only: seen once, a few or many times, or a class if the clone is expanded.

TRBJ2-1 | few | . | TRBV7-2 | CASSSSGNTGNEQFF | TGTGCCAGCAGTTCCTCCGGGAATACTGGGAATGAGCAGTTCTTC
TRBJ2-5 | . | . | TRBV29-1 | CSVAGGQETQYF | TGCAGCGTAGCCGGGGGACAAGAGACCCAGTACTTC
TRBJ2-7 | many | . | TRBV23-1 | CASVGLGGQYF | TGCGCCAGCGTCGGGCTCGGAGGGCAGTACTTC
TRBJ2-7 | . | TRBD1 | TRBV7-9 | CASTGTGETYEQYF | TGTGCCAGCACCGGGACAGGGGAAACCTACGAGCAGTACTTC
TRBJ2-1 | . | . | TRBV12-3/TRBV12-4 | CASSPRQSNYNEQFF | TGTGCCAGCAGTCCACGACAGAGCAACTACAATGAGCAGTTCTTC
TRBJ1-2 | . | TRBD1 | TRBV12-3/TRBV12-4 | CASSIRQGAYGYTF | TGTGCCAGCAGTATCCGACAGGGGGCCTATGGCTACACCTTC
TRBJ2-1 | few | TRBD2 | TRBV18 | CASSSLAGGANEQFF | TGTGCCAGCTCATCACTAGCGGGAGGGGCCAATGAGCAGTTCTTC
TRBJ2-1 | few | TRBD2 | TRBV24-1 | CATSDSSGSGFVDEQFF | TGTGCCACCAGTGATAGTAGCGGGAGCGGATTCGTCGATGAGCAGTTCTTC
TRBJ2-2 | few | . | TRBV7-9 | CASSPWRGSTGELFF | TGTGCCAGCAGCCCGTGGCGGGGATCCACCGGGGAGCTGTTTTTT
TRBJ1-1 | few | . | TRBV4-1 | CASSQDRAGEGAFF | TGCGCCAGCAGCCAAGATAGGGCCGGCGAGGGAGCTTTCTTT
TRBJ1-1 | few | . | TRBV6-6 | CASTLEVNTEAFF | TGTGCCAGCACCTTGGAGGTGAACACTGAAGCTTTCTTT
TRBJ1-2 | . | . | TRBV5-1 | CASSSDGANYGYTF | TGCGCCAGCAGCTCTGACGGAGCTAACTATGGCTACACCTTC
TRBJ2-7 | . | . | TRBV2 | CASWIGRQLSEQYF | TGTGCCAGTTGGATTGGACGGCAACTCTCCGAGCAGTACTTC
TRBJ1-2 | . | . | TRBV6-5 | CASSYLNLQGNYGYTF | TGTGCCAGCAGTTACCTTAACTTACAGGGCAACTATGGCTACACCTTC
TRBJ2-3 | few | TRBD2 | TRBV24-1 | CATSDLSSGSRVLAQYF | TGTGCCACCAGTGATTTGTCTAGCGGGAGTCGAGTGTTGGCGCAGTATTTT
TRBJ2-1 | few | . | TRBV20-1 | CSYNEGRRYNEQFF | TGCAGTTACAATGAAGGCAGGAGATACAATGAGCAGTTCTTC
TRBJ2-7 | few | . | TRBV10-3 | CASGDPQAGEQYF | TGTGCCAGCGGGGACCCACAGGCTGGAGAGCAGTACTTC
TRBJ1-2 | . | . | TRBV5-1 | CASSLGAGRGTNYGYTF | TGCGCCAGCAGCTTGGGGGCGGGCCGGGGAACCAACTATGGCTACACCTTC
TRBJ1-2 | . | . | TRBV7-9 | CASSWVGDVGGYTF | TGTGCCAGCAGTTGGGTTGGGGATGTCGGTGGCTACACCTTC
TRBJ1-2 | many | . | TRBV18 | CASTRESGYTF | TGTGCCAGCACCCGGGAGTCTGGCTACACCTTC
TRBJ1-1 | . | TRBD1 | TRBV5-1 | CASSSQGIGTEAFF | TGCGCCAGCAGCTCACAGGGGATTGGCACTGAAGCTTTCTTT
TRBJ2-4 | few | . | TRBV2 | CASRTSRQNIQYF | TGTGCCAGCAGGACTAGTCGCCAAAACATTCAGTACTTC
TRBJ1-1 | few | . | TRBV7-2 | CASSFSQGLTEAFF | TGTGCCAGCAGCTTCTCTCAGGGCCTCACTGAAGCTTTCTTT
TRBJ1-1 | many | . | TRBV18 | CASSLGTGSALEAFF | TGTGCCAGCTCACTTGGTACCGGGTCAGCACTTGAAGCTTTCTTT
TRBJ2-1 | . | . | TRBV15 | CATSRDKGYEQFF | TGTGCCACCAGCAGAGATAAGGGATATGAGCAGTTCTTC
TRBJ2-7 | . | TRBD2 | TRBV18 | CASSPATGPLAGHEQYF | TGTGCCAGCTCACCGGCCACAGGTCCACTAGCGGGACACGAGCAGTACTTC
TRBJ2-3 | once | TRBD1 | TRBV23-1 | CASSQSGQRGSDTQYF | TGCGCCAGCAGTCAATCGGGACAGAGGGGGTCAGATACGCAGTATTTT
TRBJ2-3 | many | . | TRBV5-1 | CASSLEADTQYF | TGCGCCAGCAGCTTGGAGGCAGATACGCAGTATTTT
TRBJ2-1 | many | TRBD2 | TRBV7-3 | CASSSPLGRGGGNEQFF | TGTGCCAGCAGCTCCCCCCTAGGGCGGGGGGGTGGTAATGAGCAGTTCTTC
TRBJ2-1 | . | . | TRBV5-1 | CASSLRVQHEQFF | TGCGCCAGCAGCTTACGGGTTCAACATGAGCAGTTCTTC
TRBJ1-1 | . | . | TRBV4-1 | CASSHRATNTEAFF | TGCGCCAGCAGCCACAGGGCTACGAACACTGAAGCTTTCTTT
TRBJ1-3 | few | TRBD1 | TRBV7-2 | CASSYPPGQRSGNTIYF | TGTGCCAGCAGCTACCCACCGGGACAGCGCTCTGGAAACACCATATATTTT
TRBJ1-5 | . | . | TRBV6-1 | CASNLIGTGSNQPQHF | TGTGCCAGCAATCTTATCGGGACGGGAAGCAATCAGCCCCAGCATTTT
TRBJ2-7 | . | TRBD1 | TRBV6-5 | CASSYSGIQGFYEQYF | TGTGCCAGCAGTTACTCGGGGATACAGGGGTTCTACGAGCAGTACTTC
TRBJ1-4 | many | . | TRBV12-3/TRBV12-4 | CASSFGGRANEKLFF | TGTGCCAGCAGTTTTGGGGGTAGGGCTAATGAAAAACTGTTTTTT
TRBJ2-6 | . | . | TRBV4-1 | CASSQGILSGANVLTF | TGCGCCAGCAGCCAAGGGATCCTTTCTGGGGCCAACGTCCTGACTTTC
TRBJ2-1 | . | . | TRBV24-1 | CATSDFGKQFF | TGTGCCACCAGTGATTTTGGCAAGCAGTTCTTC
TRBJ1-1 | . | TRBD1 | TRBV6-6 | CASSSEQGTEAFF | TGTGCCAGCAGCTCCGAACAGGGGACTGAAGCTTTCTTT
TRBJ2-2 | . | . | TRBV4-2 | CASSQDPSTGELFF | TGTGCCAGCAGCCAAGACCCGAGCACCGGGGAGCTGTTTTTT
TRBJ2-7 | few | . | TRBV7-8 | CASSAYGTSHEQYF | TGTGCCAGCAGCGCCTATGGGACTTCGCACGAGCAGTACTTC
TRBJ2-1 | few | . | TRBV4-3 | CASSQVVTGESYNEQFF | TGCGCCAGCAGCCAAGTAGTAACGGGAGAATCCTACAATGAGCAGTTCTTC
TRBJ2-4 | few | . | TRBV12-3/TRBV12-4 | CASRRENIQYF | TGTGCCAGCAGGCGAGAAAACATTCAGTACTTC
TRBJ2-7 | . | . | TRBV20-1 | CSARPGEKGDYEQYF | TGCAGTGCTAGGCCCGGGGAAAAGGGGGACTACGAGCAGTACTTC
TRBJ1-3 | few | . | TRBV18 | CASSPDARIRGNTIYF | TGTGCCAGCTCCCCCGACGCTCGGATCCGTGGAAACACCATATATTTT
TRBJ2-3 | once | . | TRBV28 | CASRGLISTDTQYF | TGTGCCAGCAGGGGGCTCATCAGCACAGATACGCAGTATTTT
TRBJ2-2 | . | . | TRBV15 | CATSRGDTGELFF | TGTGCCACCAGCAGGGGGGACACCGGGGAGCTGTTTTTT
TRBJ1-2 | . | TRBD1 | TRBV5-1 | CASSLGTGEGYGYTF | TGCGCCAGCAGCTTGGGGACAGGGGAAGGCTATGGCTACACCTTC
TRBJ2-2 | few | . | TRBV12-3/TRBV12-4 | CASSFRRTRTTGELFF | TGTGCCAGCAGTTTTAGGAGGACACGAACCACCGGGGAGCTGTTTTTT
TRBJ2-7 | few | TRBD2 | TRBV6-2/TRBV6-3 | CASSYVLAVTYSYEQYF | TGTGCCAGCAGTTACGTGCTAGCGGTCACCTATTCCTACGAGCAGTACTTC
TRBJ2-2 | . | TRBD1 | TRBV19 | CASGDRPTGELFF | TGTGCCAGTGGGGACAGGCCCACCGGGGAGCTGTTTTTT